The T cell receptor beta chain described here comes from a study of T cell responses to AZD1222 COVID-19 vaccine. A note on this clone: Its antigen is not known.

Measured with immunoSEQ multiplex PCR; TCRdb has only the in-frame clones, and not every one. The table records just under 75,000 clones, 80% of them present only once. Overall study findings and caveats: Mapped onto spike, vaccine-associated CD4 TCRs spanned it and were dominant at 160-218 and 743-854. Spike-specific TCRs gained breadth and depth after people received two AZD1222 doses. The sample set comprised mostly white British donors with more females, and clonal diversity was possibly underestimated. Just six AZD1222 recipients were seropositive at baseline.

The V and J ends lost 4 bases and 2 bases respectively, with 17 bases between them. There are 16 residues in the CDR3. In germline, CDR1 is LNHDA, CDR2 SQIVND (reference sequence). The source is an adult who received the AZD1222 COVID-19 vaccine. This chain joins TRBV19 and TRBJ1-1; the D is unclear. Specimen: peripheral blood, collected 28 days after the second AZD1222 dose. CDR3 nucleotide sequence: TGTGCCAGTAGTACCCCACGAATGTCCTCTAACACTGAAGCTTTCTTT. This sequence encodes CASSTPRMSSNTEAFF.